These T cell receptor beta chains were read from a single sample in a study of blood T cells in healthy people across ages. TCRdb reanalysed the 5' RACE reads using MiXCR and keeps one entry per CDR3 protein. In the table there are 780,000 or so distinct CDR3 sequences, about 56% of which are singletons. The sequencing input was blood. The source of these receptors is a man aged 35 to 55 in good health. CDR3s include the opening cysteine and the closing phenylalanine or tryptophan.

J gene | CDR3 length | V gene | CDR3 protein
TRBJ2-3 | 17 | TRBV11-2 | CASSLAISGRRTDTQYF
TRBJ2-3 | 15 | TRBV20-1 | CSAILPTGGTDTQYF
TRBJ1-1 | 14 | TRBV18 | CASSPQGGSAEAFF
TRBJ2-2 | 14 | TRBV20-1 | CSARGALNTGELFF
TRBJ2-7 | 16 | TRBV4-1 | CASSQGSQSQLYEQYF
TRBJ2-7 | 13 | TRBV28 | CASRTDESYEQYF
TRBJ2-7 | 16 | TRBV4-3 | CASSQGRGSGHYEQYF
TRBJ2-3 | 16 | TRBV6-6 | CASSYMAGASTDTQYF
TRBJ1-1 | 15 | TRBV28 | CASRLGAGIRTEAFF
TRBJ2-5 | 17 | TRBV4-1 | CASSHGEGSGYQETQYF
TRBJ2-1 | 17 | TRBV7-9 | CASSFPEAGGSRYEQFF
TRBJ2-5 | 16 | TRBV15 | CATSRVEGLKQETQYF
TRBJ2-1 | 15 | TRBV29-1 | CSGDPGLAGGTEQFF
TRBJ2-1 | 15 | TRBV14 | CASSKLAGAYNEQFF
TRBJ2-3 | 16 | TRBV10-3 | CAISEQQGGSTDTQYF
TRBJ2-4 | 13 | TRBV28 | CASRNSGTPGQYF
TRBJ2-5 | 14 | TRBV7-6 | CASSLSGVKETQYF
TRBJ2-1 | 12 | TRBV6-5 | CASGGSHYEQFF
TRBJ2-3 | 16 | TRBV6-5 | CASSYLRSGPTDTQYF
TRBJ2-3 | 14 | TRBV18 | CASSREHDTDTQYF
. | 13 | TRBV20-1 | CSAPWVVRETQYF
TRBJ2-1 | 17 | TRBV5-5 | CASSLESWTGSYNEQFF
TRBJ2-7 | 19 | TRBV10-3 | CAISGELGQGANIWDEQYF
TRBJ1-6 | 14 | TRBV30 | CAWGPGQGGSPLHF
TRBJ2-5 | 12 | TRBV29-1 | CSAVGGQETQYF
TRBJ2-7 | 15 | TRBV4-3 | CASSQDRLGTYEQYF
TRBJ1-2 | 14 | TRBV6-2/TRBV6-3 | CASSDPLGADGYTF
TRBJ2-7 | 13 | TRBV12-3/TRBV12-4 | CASPVEFENEQYF
. | 12 | TRBV20-1 | CSAKSGPYEQYF
TRBJ2-3 | 13 | TRBV29-1 | CSVVYASTDTQYF